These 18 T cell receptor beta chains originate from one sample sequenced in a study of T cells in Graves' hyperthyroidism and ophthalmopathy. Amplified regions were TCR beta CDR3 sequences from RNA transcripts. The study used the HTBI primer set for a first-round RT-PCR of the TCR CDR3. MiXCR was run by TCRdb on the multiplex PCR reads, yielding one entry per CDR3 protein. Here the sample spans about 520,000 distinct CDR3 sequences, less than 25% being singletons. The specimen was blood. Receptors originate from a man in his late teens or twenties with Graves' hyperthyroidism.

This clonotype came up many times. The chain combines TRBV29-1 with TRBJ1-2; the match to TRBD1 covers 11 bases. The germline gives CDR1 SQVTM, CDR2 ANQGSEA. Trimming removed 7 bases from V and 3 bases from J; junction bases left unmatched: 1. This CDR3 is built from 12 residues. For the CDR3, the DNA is TGCAGCGGGGACAGGGGGTACTATGGCTACACCTTC. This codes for CSGDRGYYGYTF.

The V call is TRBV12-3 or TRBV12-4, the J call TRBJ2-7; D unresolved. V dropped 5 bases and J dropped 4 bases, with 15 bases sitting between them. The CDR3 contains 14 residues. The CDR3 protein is CASSPSPAWYEQYF. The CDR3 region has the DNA TGTGCCAGCAGTCCCTCTCCGGCCTGGTACGAGCAGTACTTC.

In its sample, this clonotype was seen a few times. CDR3 nucleotides: TGTGCCTGGAGTGTACGGCACTCTGGAAACACCATATATTTT. Translating gives CAWSVRHSGNTIYF. This chain joins TRBV30 and TRBJ1-3; D remains ambiguous. The CDR3 extends over 14 amino acids. Germline CDR1 is GTSNPN and CDR2 is SVGIG (reference sequence). Trimming left V 0 bases short and J 0 bases short, with 6 bases between.

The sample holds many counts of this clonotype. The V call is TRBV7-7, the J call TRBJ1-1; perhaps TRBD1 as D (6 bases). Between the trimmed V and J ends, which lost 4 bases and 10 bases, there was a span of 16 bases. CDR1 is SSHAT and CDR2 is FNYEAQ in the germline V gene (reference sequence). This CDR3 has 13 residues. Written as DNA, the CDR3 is TGTGCCAGCAGCTCTACAGGGATTTTCGTAGCTTTCTTT. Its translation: CASSSTGIFVAFF.

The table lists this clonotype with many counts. The CDR3 here is CSASRATGANVLTF. For the CDR3, the DNA is TGCAGTGCTAGTCGAGCGACCGGGGCCAACGTCCTGACTTTC. V is TRBV20-1 and J is TRBJ2-6; D unresolved. V lost 3 bases to trimming and J lost 4 bases, with 10 bases between them. The CDR3 sequence is 14 residues long. CDR1 DFQATT and CDR2 SNEGSKA come from the germline V gene (reference sequence).

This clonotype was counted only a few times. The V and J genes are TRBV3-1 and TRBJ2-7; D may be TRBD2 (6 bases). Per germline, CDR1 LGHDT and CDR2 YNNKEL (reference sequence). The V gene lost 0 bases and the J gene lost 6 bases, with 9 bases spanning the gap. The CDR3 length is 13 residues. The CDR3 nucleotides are TGTGCCAGCAGCCAAGAAGCCGGGGGCGAGCAGTACTTC. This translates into CASSQEAGGEQYF.

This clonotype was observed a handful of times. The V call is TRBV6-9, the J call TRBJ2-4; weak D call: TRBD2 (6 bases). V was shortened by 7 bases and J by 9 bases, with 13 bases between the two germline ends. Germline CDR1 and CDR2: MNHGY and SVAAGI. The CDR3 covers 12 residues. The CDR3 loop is CASMFGGGIQYF. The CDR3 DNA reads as TGTGCCAGCATGTTCGGGGGTGGCATTCAGTACTTC.

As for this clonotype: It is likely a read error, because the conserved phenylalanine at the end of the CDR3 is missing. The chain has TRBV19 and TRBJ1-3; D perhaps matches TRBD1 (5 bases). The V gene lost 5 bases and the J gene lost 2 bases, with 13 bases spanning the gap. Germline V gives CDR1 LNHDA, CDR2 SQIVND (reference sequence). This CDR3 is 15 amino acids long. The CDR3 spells CASSLSTVTGNTIYL. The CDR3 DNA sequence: TGTGCCAGTAGTTTATCGACAGTGACTGGAAACACCATATATTTG.

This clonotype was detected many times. CDR3 sequence reads: CASSSDPYGYTF. The CDR3 nucleotides read TGTGCCAGCAGTTCTGACCCCTATGGCTACACCTTC. The chain combines TRBV12-3 or TRBV12-4 with TRBJ1-2; D unresolved. The CDR3 loop spans 12 amino acids. V was trimmed by 4 bases and J by 4 bases, leaving 7 bases between them.

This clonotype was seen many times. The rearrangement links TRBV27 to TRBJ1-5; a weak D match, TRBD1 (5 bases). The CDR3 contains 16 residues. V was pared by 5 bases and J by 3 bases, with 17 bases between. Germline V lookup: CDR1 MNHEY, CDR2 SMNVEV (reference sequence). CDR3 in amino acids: CASSRVGGRNNQPQHF. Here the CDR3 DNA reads TGTGCCAGCAGTAGGGTCGGGGGAAGGAACAATCAGCCCCAGCATTTT.

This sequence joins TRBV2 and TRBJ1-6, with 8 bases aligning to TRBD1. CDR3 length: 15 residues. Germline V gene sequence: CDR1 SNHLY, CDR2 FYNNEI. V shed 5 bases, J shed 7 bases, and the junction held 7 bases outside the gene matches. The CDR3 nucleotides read TGTGCCAGCAGTCCTTTTACAGGGGGGAATTCACCCCTCCACTTT. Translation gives CASSPFTGGNSPLHF. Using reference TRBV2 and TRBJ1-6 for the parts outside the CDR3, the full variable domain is EPEVTQTPSHQVTQMGQEVILRCVPISNHLYFYWYRQILGQKVEFLVSFYNNEISEKSEIFDDQFSVERPDGSNFTLKIRSTKLEDSAMYFCASSPFTGGNSPLHFGNGTRLTVT.

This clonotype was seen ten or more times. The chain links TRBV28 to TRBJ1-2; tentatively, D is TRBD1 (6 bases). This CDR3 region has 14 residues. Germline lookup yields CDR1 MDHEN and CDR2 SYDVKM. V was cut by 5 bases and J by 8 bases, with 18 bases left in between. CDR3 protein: CASSLPEQGRGYTF. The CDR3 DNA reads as TGTGCCAGCAGTCTCCCCGAACAGGGTAGGGGCTACACCTTC.

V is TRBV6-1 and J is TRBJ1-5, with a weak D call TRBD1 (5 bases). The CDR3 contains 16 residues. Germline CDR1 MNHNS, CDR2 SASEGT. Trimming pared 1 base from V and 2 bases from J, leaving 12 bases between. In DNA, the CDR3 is TGTGCCAGCAGTGAAGACGGCGGGGCCGGCAATCAGCCCCAGCATTTT. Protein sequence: CASSEDGGAGNQPQHF.

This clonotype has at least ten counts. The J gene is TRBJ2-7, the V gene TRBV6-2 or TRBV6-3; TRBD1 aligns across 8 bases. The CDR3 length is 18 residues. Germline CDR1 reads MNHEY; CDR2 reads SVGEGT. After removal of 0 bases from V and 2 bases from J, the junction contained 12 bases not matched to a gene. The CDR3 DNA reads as TGTGCCAGCAGTTACTCGAAAATGGGCCGGGACAGGCCCTACGAGCAGTACTTC. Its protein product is CASSYSKMGRDRPYEQYF.

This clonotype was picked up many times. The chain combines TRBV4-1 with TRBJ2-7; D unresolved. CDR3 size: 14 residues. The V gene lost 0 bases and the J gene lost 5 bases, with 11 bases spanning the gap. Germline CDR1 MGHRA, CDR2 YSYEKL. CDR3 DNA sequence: TGCGCCAGCAGCCAAGAAGCGAATAGAAACGAGCAGTACTTC. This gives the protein CASSQEANRNEQYF.

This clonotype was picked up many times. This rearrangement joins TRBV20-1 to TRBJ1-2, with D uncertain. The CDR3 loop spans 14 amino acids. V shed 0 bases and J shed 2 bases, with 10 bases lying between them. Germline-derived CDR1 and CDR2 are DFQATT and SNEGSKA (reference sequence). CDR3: CSARDRVGNYGYTF. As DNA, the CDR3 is TGCAGTGCTAGAGATCGGGTGGGAAACTATGGCTACACCTTC.

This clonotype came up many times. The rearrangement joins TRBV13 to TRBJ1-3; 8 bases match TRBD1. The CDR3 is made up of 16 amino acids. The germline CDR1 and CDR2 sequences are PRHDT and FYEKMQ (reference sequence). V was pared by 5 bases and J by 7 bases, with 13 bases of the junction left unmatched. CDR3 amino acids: CASSLLSDRAVNTIYF. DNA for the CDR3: TGTGCCAGCAGCCTACTGTCGGACAGGGCAGTGAACACCATATATTTT.

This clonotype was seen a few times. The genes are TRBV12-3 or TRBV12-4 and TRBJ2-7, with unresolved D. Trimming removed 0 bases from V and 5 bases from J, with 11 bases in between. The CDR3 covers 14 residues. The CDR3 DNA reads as TGTGCCAGCAGTTTAGCGGCTACCACAGACGAGCAGTACTTC. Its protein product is CASSLAATTDEQYF.